Relative to its sample, the clone carrying this T cell receptor (beta chain) is medium-sized. The antigen remains unidentified. The sample originates from a study of cytomegalovirus exposure and HLA in healthy donors. Study outcomes and limitations: Among TCR beta chains, those listed as cytomegalovirus-associated numbered around 160. Specificity of a few CMV-associated chains for CMV antigens was verified in vitro.

J was trimmed by 1 base and V by 3 bases; bases with no gene match: 1. CDR1 and CDR2 (germline): MRHNA, SNTAGT. CDR3 length: 14 residues. In the PCR, 60 Vbeta and 13 Jbeta primers were used. Profiled with immunoSEQ multiplex PCR; TCRdb holds only in-frame clones, not every one. The table records some 170,000 clones, 80% of them present only once. Unrecorded immune exposure was likely among donors, who were nominally healthy when sampled. Sequencing was carried out using PBMCs. The sequence came from a man between 18 and 35 years old in good health and CMV-seropositive. J is TRBJ2-3 and V is TRBV6-4, with TRBD2 matching 7 bases. DNA of the CDR3: TGTGCCAGCAGTGAGGCGGGAGGCACAGATACGCAGTATTTT. Protein product: CASSEAGGTDTQYF.